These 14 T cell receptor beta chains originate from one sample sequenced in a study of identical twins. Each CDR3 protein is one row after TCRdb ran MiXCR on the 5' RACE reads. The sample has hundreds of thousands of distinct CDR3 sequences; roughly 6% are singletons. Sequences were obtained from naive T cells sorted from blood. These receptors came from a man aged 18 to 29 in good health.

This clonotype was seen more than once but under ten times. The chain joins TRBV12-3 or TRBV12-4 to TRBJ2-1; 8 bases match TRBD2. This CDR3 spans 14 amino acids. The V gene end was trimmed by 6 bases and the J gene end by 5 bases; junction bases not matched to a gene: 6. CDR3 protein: CASRTSEVHNEQFF. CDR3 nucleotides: TGTGCCAGCAGGACTAGCGAGGTCCACAATGAGCAGTTCTTC.

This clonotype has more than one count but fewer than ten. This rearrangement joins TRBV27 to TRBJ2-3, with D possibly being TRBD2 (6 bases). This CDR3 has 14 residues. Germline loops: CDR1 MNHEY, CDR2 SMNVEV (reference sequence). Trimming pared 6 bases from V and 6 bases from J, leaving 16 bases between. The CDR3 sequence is CASSPIGGSDTQYF. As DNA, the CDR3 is TGTGCCAGCAGCCCCATTGGGGGGAGCGATACGCAGTATTTT.

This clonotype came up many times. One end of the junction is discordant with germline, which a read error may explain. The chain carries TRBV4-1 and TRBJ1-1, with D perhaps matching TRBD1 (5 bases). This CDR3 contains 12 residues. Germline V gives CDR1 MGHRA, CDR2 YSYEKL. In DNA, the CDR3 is TGCGCCAGCAGTCAAACGGACACAGAAGCTTTCTTT. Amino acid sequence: CASSQTDTEAFF.

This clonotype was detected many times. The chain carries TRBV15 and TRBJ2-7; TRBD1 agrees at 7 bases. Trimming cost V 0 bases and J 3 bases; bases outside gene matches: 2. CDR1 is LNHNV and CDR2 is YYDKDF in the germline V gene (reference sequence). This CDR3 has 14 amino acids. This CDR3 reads CATSRDRQGYEQYF. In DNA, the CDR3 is TGTGCCACCAGCAGAGATCGACAGGGCTACGAGCAGTACTTC.

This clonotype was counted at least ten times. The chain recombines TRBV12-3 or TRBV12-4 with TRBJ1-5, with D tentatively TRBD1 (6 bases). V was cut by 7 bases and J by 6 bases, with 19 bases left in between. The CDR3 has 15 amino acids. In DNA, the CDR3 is TGTGCCAGCAAAATCGGGGGCAGACAAGTTCAGCCCCAGCATTTT. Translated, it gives CASKIGGRQVQPQHF.

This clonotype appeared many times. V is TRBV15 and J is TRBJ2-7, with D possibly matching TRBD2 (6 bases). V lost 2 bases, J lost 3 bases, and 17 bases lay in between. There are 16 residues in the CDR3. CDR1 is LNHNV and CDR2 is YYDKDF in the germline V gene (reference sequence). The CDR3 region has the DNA TGTGCCACCAGCAGACCTACGCCGGGACTGAGCTACGAGCAGTACTTC. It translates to CATSRPTPGLSYEQYF.

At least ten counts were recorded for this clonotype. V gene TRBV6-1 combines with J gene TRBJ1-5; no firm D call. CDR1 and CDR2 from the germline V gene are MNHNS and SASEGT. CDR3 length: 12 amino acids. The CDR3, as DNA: TGTGTCTCAGGTTATAGCAATCAGCCCCAGCATTTT. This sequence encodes CVSGYSNQPQHF.

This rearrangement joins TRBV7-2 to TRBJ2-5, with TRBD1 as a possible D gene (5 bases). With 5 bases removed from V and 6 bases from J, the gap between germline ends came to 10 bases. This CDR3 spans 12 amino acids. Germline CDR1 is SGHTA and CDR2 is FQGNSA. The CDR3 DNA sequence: TGTGCCAGCAGCACCCACAGGCAGACCCAGTACTTC. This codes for CASSTHRQTQYF.

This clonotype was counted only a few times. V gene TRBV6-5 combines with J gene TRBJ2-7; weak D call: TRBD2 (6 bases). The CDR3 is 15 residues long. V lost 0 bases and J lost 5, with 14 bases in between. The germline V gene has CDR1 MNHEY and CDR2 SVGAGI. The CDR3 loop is CASSYSGGSPNEQYF. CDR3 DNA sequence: TGTGCCAGCAGTTACTCCGGAGGGAGCCCCAACGAGCAGTACTTC.

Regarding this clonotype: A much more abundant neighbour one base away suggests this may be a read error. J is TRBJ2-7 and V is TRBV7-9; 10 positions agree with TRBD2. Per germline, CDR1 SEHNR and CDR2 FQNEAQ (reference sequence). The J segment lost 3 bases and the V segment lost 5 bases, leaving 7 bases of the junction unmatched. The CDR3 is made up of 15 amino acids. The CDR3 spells CASSARTSGCYEQYF. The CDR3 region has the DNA TGTGCCAGCAGCGCCAGGACTAGCGGATGCTACGAGCAGTACTTC.

CDR3 nucleotide sequence: TGTGCCAGCAGCTTGGCGTGGGCCGCGGATCAGCCCCAGCATTTT. Residues: CASSLAWAADQPQHF. The rearrangement joins TRBV5-5 to TRBJ1-5; no definite D call. The CDR3 loop spans 15 amino acids. Per the germline V gene, CDR1 is SGHKS and CDR2 is YYEKEE (reference sequence). With 0 bases removed from V and 5 bases from J, the gap between germline ends came to 12 bases.

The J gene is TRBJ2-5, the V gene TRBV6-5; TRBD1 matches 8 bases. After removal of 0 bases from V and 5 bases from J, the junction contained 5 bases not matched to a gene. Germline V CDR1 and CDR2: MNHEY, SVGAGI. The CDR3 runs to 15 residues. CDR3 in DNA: TGTGCCAGCAGTTACTCACAGGGGGTAGGGGAGACCCAGTACTTC. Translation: CASSYSQGVGETQYF.

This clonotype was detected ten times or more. The CDR3 DNA reads as TGTGCCACCAGCAGAGATAGTCTAGCCGGGGAGCTGTTTTTT. This encodes CATSRDSLAGELFF. The genes are TRBV15 and TRBJ2-2; D unclear. Germline V lookup: CDR1 LNHNV, CDR2 YYDKDF (reference sequence). The germline V and J ends were trimmed by 0 bases and 6 bases, with 8 bases remaining between them. This CDR3 contains 14 residues.

CDR3 DNA sequence: TGTGCCAGCAACGAGCCCCAGCCCTCCTACGAGCAGTACGTC. It codes for CASNEPQPSYEQYV. The V and J genes are TRBV6-1 and TRBJ2-7; no definite D call. CDR1 and CDR2 (germline): MNHNS, SASEGT. With 7 bases removed from V and 0 bases from J, the gap between germline ends came to 13 bases. The CDR3 totals 14 residues.